This TCR beta chain emerged from a study of blood T cell repertoires in COVID-19. Method: immunoSEQ multiplex PCR; TCRdb's copy keeps in-frame clones and lacks some. The table lists tens of thousands of clones, 85% of them singletons, with around 4% in the top ten. From germline, CDR1 is KGHSH and CDR2 LQKENI. The CDR3 totals 14 residues. V gave up 4 bases and J gave up 4 bases; unmatched junction bases: 4. The receptor was isolated from a man aged 55-75 years with acute or convalescent COVID-19. Material for sequencing was peripheral blood. The rearrangement links TRBV18 to TRBJ2-3; 8 bases map to TRBD2. This chain's CDR3 is CASSQRGGSDTQYF. The CDR3 DNA is TGTGCCAGCTCACAACGGGGGGGATCAGATACGCAGTATTTT. The full variable domain, with the rest looked up from reference TRBV18 and TRBJ2-3, is NAGVMQNPRHLVRRRGQEARLRCSPMKGHSHVYWYRQLPEEGLKFMVYLQKENIIDESGMPKERFSAEFPKEGPSILRIQQVVRGDSAAYFCASSQRGGSDTQYFGPGTRLTVL.